This TCR beta chain was sequenced during a study of metastatic and nonmetastatic thyroid tumors. Patients underwent thyroid surgery, and none had received any treatment before it. TCRdb re-analyzed the PCR reads through MiXCR. The sample consists of 75,000 to 100,000 clones, about 13% of them appearing once. CDR1 and CDR2 (germline): LGHDT, YNNKEL (reference sequence). The CDR3 consists of 18 residues. V was shortened by 0 bases and J by 7 bases, with 24 bases between the two germline ends. This clone was detected ten times or more. Sequenced input: blood. This chain uses TRBV3-1 with TRBJ1-2; the D gene is possibly TRBD1 (5 bases). This sequence was found in a female donor with papillary thyroid cancer or a benign thyroid nodule (not recorded which). Some clones in this sample may be carry-over from other donors' samples. As DNA, the CDR3 is TGTGCCAGCAGCCAAGAAGTAGTTGGGACTTCCAAGGAGGGTGGCTACACCTTC. Amino acids: CASSQEVVGTSKEGGYTF.